Listed below are T cell receptor beta chains from one sample, sequenced in a study of T cell responses to AZD1222 COVID-19 vaccine. The repertoire was sequenced with immunoSEQ multiplex PCR; TCRdb's copy has only in-frame clones and lacks some. The sample records about 120,000 clones, approximately 90% being singletons. This sample comprised peripheral blood, obtained on day 0 of AZD1222 vaccination. These receptors originate from an adult in good health. The CDR3 runs from the conserved cysteine through the conserved F or W. A D gene is named only where the DNA matches it firmly. Expanded clones get a size class; other rows say once, few or many, or leave the size out.

j_call clone_size v_call d_call cdr3_aa cdr3_nt
TRBJ1-3 NA TRBV18 NA CASSPPSGNTIYF TGTGCCAGCTCACCACCCTCTGGAAACACCATATATTTT
TRBJ2-7 NA TRBV30 NA CAWSAGGTPYEQYF TGTGCCTGGAGTGCCGGAGGGACACCCTACGAGCAGTACTTC
TRBJ1-2 NA TRBV14 NA CASSARQFYGYTF TGTGCCAGCAGCGCAAGACAGTTCTATGGCTACACCTTC
TRBJ1-1 NA TRBV7-6 TRBD1 CASSRQGAGTEAFF TGTGCCAGCAGTAGACAGGGGGCGGGCACTGAAGCTTTCTTT
TRBJ2-2 few TRBV4-2 NA CASSQGKISNTGELFF TGTGCCAGCAGCCAAGGCAAGATTTCGAACACCGGGGAGCTGTTTTTT
TRBJ2-2 NA TRBV2 NA CASGSQQETGELFF TGTGCCAGCGGGTCCCAACAGGAGACCGGGGAGCTGTTTTTT
TRBJ1-1 NA TRBV6-5 TRBD1 CASSYSGQGATGEAFF TGTGCCAGCAGTTACTCCGGACAGGGGGCGACAGGTGAAGCTTTCTTT
TRBJ2-2 NA TRBV20-1 TRBD2 CSASPTSAATGELFF TGCAGTGCTAGTCCGACTAGCGCGGCCACCGGGGAGCTGTTTTTT
TRBJ1-3 NA TRBV3-1/TRBV3-2 NA CASRPAAAGNTIYF TGTGCCAGCAGACCTGCCGCGGCTGGAAACACCATATATTTT
TRBJ2-5 once TRBV7-9 NA CASSRDLETQYF TGTGCCAGCAGTAGGGACCTGGAGACCCAGTACTTC
TRBJ2-2 NA TRBV7-8 TRBD2 CASSRTSGRSAGELFF TGTGCCAGCAGTCGAACTAGCGGGAGGAGTGCCGGGGAGCTGTTTTTT
TRBJ2-1 NA TRBV5-1 NA CASSPTPRRDNEQFF TGCGCCAGCAGCCCAACGCCTCGTAGAGACAATGAGCAGTTCTTC
TRBJ1-6 NA TRBV5-1 NA CASSLAATKSSYNSPLHF TGCGCCAGTAGCTTGGCCGCGACGAAAAGCTCCTATAATTCACCCCTCCACTTT
TRBJ1-4 NA TRBV18 NA CASSPKDSWANEKLFF TGTGCCAGCTCACCGAAGGACAGTTGGGCTAATGAAAAACTGTTTTTT
TRBJ2-1 few TRBV28 NA CASSIPGLTQDNEQFF TGTGCCAGCAGTATCCCTGGACTAACCCAGGACAATGAGCAGTTCTTC
TRBJ2-3 NA TRBV11-2 TRBD2 CASSYRAGSPLGTDTQYF TGTGCCAGCAGCTATCGAGCGGGGTCTCCCCTTGGTACAGATACGCAGTATTTT
TRBJ2-7 few TRBV2 NA CASKVLQGSYEQYF TGTGCCAGCAAGGTCCTCCAGGGCTCCTACGAGCAGTACTTC
TRBJ2-2 NA TRBV2 NA CASSERGGANTGELFF TGTGCCAGCAGTGAAAGGGGGGGCGCGAACACCGGGGAGCTGTTTTTT
TRBJ2-2 NA TRBV27 NA CASSLLEELFF TGTGCCAGCAGTTTATTGGAGGAGCTGTTTTTT
TRBJ1-1 NA TRBV7-8 NA CASSLRSAALNTEAFF TGTGCCAGCAGCTTACGGTCGGCCGCCTTGAACACTGAAGCTTTCTTT
TRBJ1-5 NA TRBV30 NA CAMSRGSGTPQHF TGTGCGATGTCCCGGGGGAGTGGCACCCCCCAGCATTTT
TRBJ2-1 NA TRBV10-3 NA CAISERAYNEQFF TGTGCCATCAGCGAGCGGGCCTACAATGAGCAGTTCTTC
TRBJ1-5 NA TRBV29-1 NA CSVSDGGSQPQHF TGCAGCGTTTCCGACGGTGGGAGTCAGCCCCAGCATTTT
TRBJ2-1 NA TRBV4-2 NA CASSHVLAGQSYNEQFF TGTGCCAGCAGCCACGTCCTGGCGGGTCAGTCCTACAATGAGCAGTTCTTC
TRBJ1-4 NA TRBV15 TRBD1 CATSNFRGSPNEKLFF TGTGCCACCAGCAATTTCAGGGGGTCACCTAATGAAAAACTGTTTTTT
TRBJ1-2 few TRBV24-1 TRBD1 CATSRQGEYYGYTF TGTGCCACCAGTAGACAGGGTGAATACTATGGCTACACCTTC
TRBJ1-3 once TRBV18 NA CASSRDPSGNTIYF TGTGCCAGCTCACGCGACCCCTCTGGAAACACCATATATTTT
TRBJ1-2 once TRBV28 NA CASSLLQARGYTF TGTGCCAGCAGTTTATTACAGGCGAGAGGCTACACCTTC
TRBJ2-1 NA TRBV2 TRBD2 CASSPGLAPYNEQFF TGTGCCAGCAGTCCGGGACTAGCCCCGTACAATGAGCAGTTCTTC
TRBJ1-5 NA TRBV27 TRBD1 CASSPRGQGINQPQHF TGTGCCAGCAGTCCGAGAGGACAGGGGATCAATCAGCCCCAGCATTTT
TRBJ2-7 NA TRBV3-1/TRBV3-2 TRBD2 CASSQVGGGASSYEQYF TGTGCCAGCAGCCAAGTAGGCGGGGGGGCGAGCTCCTACGAGCAGTACTTC
TRBJ1-1 NA TRBV6-6 NA CASSYSDSEAFF TGTGCCAGCAGTTACTCCGACAGTGAAGCTTTCTTT
TRBJ1-6 NA TRBV5-4 NA CASSSNRAPNSPLHF TGTGCCAGCAGCTCGAACAGGGCTCCTAATTCACCCCTCCACTTT
TRBJ1-6 NA TRBV9 NA CASSLGTGGSPLHF TGTGCCAGCAGCCTCGGGACTGGTGGTTCACCCCTCCACTTT
TRBJ1-1 NA TRBV28 TRBD1 CASSPGQGYTEAFF TGTGCCAGCAGTCCCGGACAGGGGTACACTGAAGCTTTCTTT
TRBJ1-5 few TRBV27 TRBD1 CASKDRNSNQPQHF TGTGCCAGCAAGGACAGGAATAGCAATCAGCCCCAGCATTTT
TRBJ1-3 NA TRBV18 NA CASSPGTGNTIYF TGTGCCAGCTCCCCGGGGACTGGAAACACCATATATTTT
TRBJ1-2 NA TRBV6-5 TRBD1 CASSRSGQRYGYTF TGTGCCAGCAGCCGTTCGGGACAGAGATATGGCTACACCTTC
TRBJ2-2 NA TRBV5-5 TRBD2 CASSSIGAGGFTGELFF TGTGCCAGCAGCTCCATTGGCGCGGGAGGCTTCACCGGGGAGCTGTTTTTT
TRBJ2-7 NA TRBV6-1 TRBD1 CASSERISGQTYEQYF TGTGCCAGCAGTGAAAGAATATCGGGACAGACCTACGAGCAGTACTTC
TRBJ1-1 NA TRBV11-2 NA CASTPNVVVSEAFF TGTGCCAGCACCCCAAATGTGGTGGTATCCGAAGCTTTCTTT
TRBJ2-7 NA TRBV7-9 TRBD2 CASRPSGTFYEQYF TGTGCCAGCAGACCTAGCGGGACCTTCTACGAGCAGTACTTC
TRBJ1-3 NA TRBV14 TRBD1 CASSQLDRVGNTIYF TGTGCCAGCAGCCAACTAGACAGGGTTGGAAACACCATATATTTT
TRBJ1-2 once TRBV7-2 NA CASSLTSGGPYGYTF TGTGCCAGCAGCTTAACCTCCGGGGGTCCCTATGGCTACACCTTC
TRBJ1-1 NA TRBV30 NA CAWRGGILQAEAFF TGTGCCTGGAGGGGAGGTATTTTGCAGGCTGAAGCTTTCTTT